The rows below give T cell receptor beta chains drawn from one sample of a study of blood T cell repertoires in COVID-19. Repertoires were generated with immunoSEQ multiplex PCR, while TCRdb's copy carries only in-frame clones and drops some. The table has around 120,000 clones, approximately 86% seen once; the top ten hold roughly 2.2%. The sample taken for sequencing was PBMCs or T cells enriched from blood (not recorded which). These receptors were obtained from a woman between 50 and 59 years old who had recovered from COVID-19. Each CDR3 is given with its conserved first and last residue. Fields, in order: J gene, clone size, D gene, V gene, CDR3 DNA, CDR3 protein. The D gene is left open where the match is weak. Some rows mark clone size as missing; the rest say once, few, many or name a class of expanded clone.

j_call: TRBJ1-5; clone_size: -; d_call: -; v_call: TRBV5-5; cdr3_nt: TGTGCCAGCAGCTTTTACAGGGAAGGCAATCAGCCCCAGCATTTT; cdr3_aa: CASSFYREGNQPQHF
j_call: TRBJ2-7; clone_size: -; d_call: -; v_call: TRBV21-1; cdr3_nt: TGTGCCAGCAGCAAACCTGGGACAGCCACCGGTTACGAGCAGTACTTC; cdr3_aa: CASSKPGTATGYEQYF
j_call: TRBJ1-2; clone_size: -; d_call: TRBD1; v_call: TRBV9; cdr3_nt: TGTGCCAGCAGCCTTTGGACAGGGGGCGCTTTCTATGGCTACACCTTC; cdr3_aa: CASSLWTGGAFYGYTF
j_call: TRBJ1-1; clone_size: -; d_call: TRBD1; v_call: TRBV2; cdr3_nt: TGTGCCAGCAGTGGGACAGGGGGTGACACTGAAGCTTTCTTT; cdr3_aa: CASSGTGGDTEAFF
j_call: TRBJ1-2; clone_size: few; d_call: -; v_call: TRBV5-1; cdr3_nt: TGCGCCAGCAGCCCAGGCGAGGGCCCCGTCGACGGCTACACCTTC; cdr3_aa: CASSPGEGPVDGYTF
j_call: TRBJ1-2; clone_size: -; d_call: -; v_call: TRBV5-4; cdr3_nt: TGTGCCAGCACCCTATCCGGAGCGGAGGTGTGGTATGGCTACACCTTC; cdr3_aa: CASTLSGAEVWYGYTF
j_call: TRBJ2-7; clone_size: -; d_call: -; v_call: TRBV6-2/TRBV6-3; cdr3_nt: TGTGCCAGCAGTTACTCGAGGAGGGTAGGTGGCGAGCAGTACTTC; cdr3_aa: CASSYSRRVGGEQYF
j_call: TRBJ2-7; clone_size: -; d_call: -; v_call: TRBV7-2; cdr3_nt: TGTGCCAGCAGCGGACGACTAGGCTCCTACGAGCAGTACTTC; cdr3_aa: CASSGRLGSYEQYF
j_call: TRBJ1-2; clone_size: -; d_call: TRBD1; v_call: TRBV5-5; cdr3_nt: TGTGCCAGCACCCCTTACTGGGACAGCTATGGCTACACCTTC; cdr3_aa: CASTPYWDSYGYTF
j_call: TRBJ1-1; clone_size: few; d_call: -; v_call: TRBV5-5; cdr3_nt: TGTGCCAGCAGCTTTGATGGGAGGACTGAAGCTTTCTTT; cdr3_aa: CASSFDGRTEAFF
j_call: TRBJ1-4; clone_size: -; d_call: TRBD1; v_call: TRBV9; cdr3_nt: TGTGCCAGTCAGGGGGCGTTTAATGAAAAACTGTTTTTT; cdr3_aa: CASQGAFNEKLFF
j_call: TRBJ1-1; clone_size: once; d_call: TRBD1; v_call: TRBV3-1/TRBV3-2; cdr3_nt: TGTGCCAGCAGCCAGAGGGACAGAAACACTGAAGCTTTCTTT; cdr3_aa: CASSQRDRNTEAFF
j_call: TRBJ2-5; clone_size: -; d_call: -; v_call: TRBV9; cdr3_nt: TGTGCCAGCAGCGTAGCGTTCGGAGGGCAAGAGACCCAGTACTTC; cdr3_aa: CASSVAFGGQETQYF
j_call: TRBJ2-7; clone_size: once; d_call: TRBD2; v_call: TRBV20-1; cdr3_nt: TGCAGTGCTAGTTCTAGCGGAAAGACCTACGAGCAGTACTTC; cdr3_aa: CSASSSGKTYEQYF
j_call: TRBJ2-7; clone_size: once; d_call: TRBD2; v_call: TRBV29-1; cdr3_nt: TGCAGCGCGGGGGGGAGCTCCTACGAGCAGTACTTC; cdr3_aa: CSAGGSSYEQYF